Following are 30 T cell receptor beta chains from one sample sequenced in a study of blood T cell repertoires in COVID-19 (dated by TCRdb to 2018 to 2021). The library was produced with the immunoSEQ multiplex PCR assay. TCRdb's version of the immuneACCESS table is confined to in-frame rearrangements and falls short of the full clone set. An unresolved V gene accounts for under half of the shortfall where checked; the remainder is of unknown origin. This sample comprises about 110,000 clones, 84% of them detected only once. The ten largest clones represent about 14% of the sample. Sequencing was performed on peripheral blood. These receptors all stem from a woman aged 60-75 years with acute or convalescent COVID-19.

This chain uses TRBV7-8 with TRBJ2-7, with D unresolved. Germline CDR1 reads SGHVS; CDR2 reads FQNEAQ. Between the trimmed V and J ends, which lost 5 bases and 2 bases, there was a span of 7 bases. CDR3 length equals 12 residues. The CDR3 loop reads CASSALTYEQYF. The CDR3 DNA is TGTGCCAGCAGCGCGCTCACCTACGAGCAGTACTTC.

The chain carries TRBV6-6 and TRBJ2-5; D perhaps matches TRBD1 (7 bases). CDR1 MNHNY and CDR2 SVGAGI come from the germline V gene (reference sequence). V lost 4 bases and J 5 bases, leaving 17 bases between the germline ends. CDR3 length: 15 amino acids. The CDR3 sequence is CASSSSRRGRETQYF. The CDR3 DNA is TGTGCCAGCAGTTCAAGTCGCAGGGGGAGGGAGACCCAGTACTTC.

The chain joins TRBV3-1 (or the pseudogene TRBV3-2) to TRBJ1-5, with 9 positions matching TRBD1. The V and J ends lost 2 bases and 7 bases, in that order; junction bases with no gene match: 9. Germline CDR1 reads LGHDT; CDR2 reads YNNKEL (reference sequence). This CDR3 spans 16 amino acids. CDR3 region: CASSQTPGQGHQPQHF. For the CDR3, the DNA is TGTGCCAGCAGCCAAACGCCGGGACAGGGTCACCAGCCCCAGCATTTT.

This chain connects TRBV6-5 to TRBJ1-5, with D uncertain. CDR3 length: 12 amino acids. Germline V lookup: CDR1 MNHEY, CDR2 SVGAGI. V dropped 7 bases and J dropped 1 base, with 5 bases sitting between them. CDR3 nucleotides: TGTGCCAGCACAGGCAGCAATCAGCCCCAGCATTTT. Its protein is CASTGSNQPQHF.

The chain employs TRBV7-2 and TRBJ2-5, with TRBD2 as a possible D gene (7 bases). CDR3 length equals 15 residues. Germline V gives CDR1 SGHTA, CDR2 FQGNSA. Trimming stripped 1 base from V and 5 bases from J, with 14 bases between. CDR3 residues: CASSLGGGAWETQYF. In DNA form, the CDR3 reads TGTGCCAGCAGCTTAGGTGGGGGGGCCTGGGAGACCCAGTACTTC.

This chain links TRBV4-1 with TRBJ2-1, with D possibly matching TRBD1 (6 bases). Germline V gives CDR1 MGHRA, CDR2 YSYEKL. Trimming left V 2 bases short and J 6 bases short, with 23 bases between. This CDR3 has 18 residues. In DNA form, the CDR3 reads TGCGCCAGCAGCCAATTGGGGTGGATCAGGGGTCGGCGCAATGAGCAGTTCTTC. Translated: CASSQLGWIRGRRNEQFF.

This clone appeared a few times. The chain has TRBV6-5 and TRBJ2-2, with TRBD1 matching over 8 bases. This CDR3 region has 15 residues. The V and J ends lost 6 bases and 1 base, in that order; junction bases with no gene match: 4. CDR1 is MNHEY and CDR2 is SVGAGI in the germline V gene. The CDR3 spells CASSWTGLNTGELFF. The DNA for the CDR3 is TGTGCCAGCAGCTGGACAGGGCTGAACACCGGGGAGCTGTTTTTT.

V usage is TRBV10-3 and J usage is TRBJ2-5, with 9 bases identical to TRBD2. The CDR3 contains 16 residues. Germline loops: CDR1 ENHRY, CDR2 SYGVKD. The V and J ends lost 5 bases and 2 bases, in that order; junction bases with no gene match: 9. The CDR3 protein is CAISYISGGAQETQYF. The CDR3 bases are TGTGCCATCAGTTACATTAGCGGGGGAGCTCAAGAGACCCAGTACTTC.

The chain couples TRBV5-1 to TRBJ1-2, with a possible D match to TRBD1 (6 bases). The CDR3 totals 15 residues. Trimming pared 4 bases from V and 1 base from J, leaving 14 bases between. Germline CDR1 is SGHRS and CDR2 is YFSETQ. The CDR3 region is CASSLQEGVNYGYTF. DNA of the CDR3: TGCGCCAGCAGCCTGCAAGAGGGGGTTAACTATGGCTACACCTTC.

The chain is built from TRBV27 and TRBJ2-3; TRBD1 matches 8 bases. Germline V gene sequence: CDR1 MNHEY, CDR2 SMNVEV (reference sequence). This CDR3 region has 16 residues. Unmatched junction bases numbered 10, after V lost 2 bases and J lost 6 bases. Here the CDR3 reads CASSLPTGAGRDTQYF. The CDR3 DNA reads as TGTGCCAGCAGTTTACCGACAGGGGCGGGGCGGGATACGCAGTATTTT.

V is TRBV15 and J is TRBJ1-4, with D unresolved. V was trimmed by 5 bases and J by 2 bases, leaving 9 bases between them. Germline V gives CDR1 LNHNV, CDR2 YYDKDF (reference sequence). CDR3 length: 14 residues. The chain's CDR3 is CATSPRQTNEKLFF. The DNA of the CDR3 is TGTGCCACCAGCCCTCGTCAGACTAATGAAAAACTGTTTTTT. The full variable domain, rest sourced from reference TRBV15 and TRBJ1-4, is DAMVIQNPRYQVTQFGKPVTLSCSQTLNHNVMYWYQQKSSQAPKLLFHYYDKDFNNEADTPDNFQSRRPNTSFCFLDIRSPGLGDTAMYLCATSPRQTNEKLFFGSGTQLSVL.

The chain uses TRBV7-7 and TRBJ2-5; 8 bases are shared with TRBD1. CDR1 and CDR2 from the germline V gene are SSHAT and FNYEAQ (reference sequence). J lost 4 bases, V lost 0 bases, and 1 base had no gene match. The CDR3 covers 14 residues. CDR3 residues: CASSLAGQGETQYF. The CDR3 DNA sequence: TGTGCCAGCAGCTTAGCCGGACAGGGAGAGACCCAGTACTTC. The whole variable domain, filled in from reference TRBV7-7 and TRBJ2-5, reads GAGVSQSPRYKVTKRGQDVTLRCDPISSHATLYWYQQALGQGPEFLTYFNYEAQPDKSGLPSDRFSAERPEGSISTLTIQRTEQRDSAMYRCASSLAGQGETQYFGPGTRLLVL.

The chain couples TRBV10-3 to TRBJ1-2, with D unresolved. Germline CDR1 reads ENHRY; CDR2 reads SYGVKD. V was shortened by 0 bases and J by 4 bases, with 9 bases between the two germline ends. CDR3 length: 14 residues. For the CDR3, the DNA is TGTGCCATCAGTGAGTCTGCCGGGTCCTATGGCTACACCTTC. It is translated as CAISESAGSYGYTF.

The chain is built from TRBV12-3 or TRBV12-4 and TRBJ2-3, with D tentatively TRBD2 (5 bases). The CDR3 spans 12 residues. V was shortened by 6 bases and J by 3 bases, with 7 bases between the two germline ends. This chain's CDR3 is CASSGVTDTQYF. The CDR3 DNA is TGTGCCAGCAGCGGGGTAACAGATACGCAGTATTTT.

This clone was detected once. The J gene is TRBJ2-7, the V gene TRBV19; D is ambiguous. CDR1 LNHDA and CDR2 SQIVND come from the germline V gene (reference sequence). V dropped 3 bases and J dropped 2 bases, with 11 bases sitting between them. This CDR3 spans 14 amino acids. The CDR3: CASSIASDTYEQYF. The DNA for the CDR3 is TGTGCCAGTAGTATCGCCAGCGATACCTACGAGCAGTACTTC.

Here the CDR3 DNA reads TGTGCCAGCAGCCCACAGGGGGCCAGGATAGCTGAAGCTTTCTTT. Translation: CASSPQGARIAEAFF. The chain recombines TRBV7-3 with TRBJ1-1; 9 nucleotides agree with TRBD1. V shed 5 bases and J 6 bases; nucleotides not matched to a gene: 10. Germline V gives CDR1 SGHTA, CDR2 FQGTGA. The CDR3 has 15 amino acids.

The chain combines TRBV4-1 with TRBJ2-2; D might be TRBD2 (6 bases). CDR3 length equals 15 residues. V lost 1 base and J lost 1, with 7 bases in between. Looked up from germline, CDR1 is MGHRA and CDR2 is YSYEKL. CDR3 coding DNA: TGCGCCAGCAGCCAAGCCGGGGGGAACACCGGGGAGCTGTTTTTT. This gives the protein CASSQAGGNTGELFF.

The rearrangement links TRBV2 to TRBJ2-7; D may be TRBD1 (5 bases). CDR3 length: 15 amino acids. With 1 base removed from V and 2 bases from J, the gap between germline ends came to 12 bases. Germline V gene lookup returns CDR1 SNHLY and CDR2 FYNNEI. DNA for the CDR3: TGTGCCAGCAGTGAAGTGGGCAGGGCAACCTACGAGCAGTACTTC. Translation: CASSEVGRATYEQYF.

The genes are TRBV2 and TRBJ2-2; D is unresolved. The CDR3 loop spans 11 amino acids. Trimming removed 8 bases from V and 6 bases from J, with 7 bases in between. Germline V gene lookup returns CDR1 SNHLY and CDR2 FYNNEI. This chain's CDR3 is CASRASGELFF. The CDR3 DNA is TGTGCCAGCCGCGCGTCCGGGGAGCTGTTTTTT. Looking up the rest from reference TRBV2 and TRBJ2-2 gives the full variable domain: EPEVTQTPSHQVTQMGQEVILRCVPISNHLYFYWYRQILGQKVEFLVSFYNNEISEKSEIFDDQFSVERPDGSNFTLKIRSTKLEDSAMYFCASRASGELFFGEGSRLTVL.

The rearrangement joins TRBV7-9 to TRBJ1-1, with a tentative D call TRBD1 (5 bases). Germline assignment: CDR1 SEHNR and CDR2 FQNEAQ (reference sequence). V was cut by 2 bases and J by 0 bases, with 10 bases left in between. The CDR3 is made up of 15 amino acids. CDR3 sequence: CASSLFRGMNTEAFF. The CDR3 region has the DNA TGTGCCAGCAGCTTATTTAGGGGAATGAACACTGAAGCTTTCTTT.

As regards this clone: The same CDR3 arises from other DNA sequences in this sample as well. CDR3 sequence reads: CASSLEQGYGYTF. The CDR3 DNA reads as TGTGCCAGCAGCTTGGAACAGGGATATGGCTACACCTTC. The chain combines TRBV5-5 with TRBJ1-2; a possible D gene is TRBD1 (6 bases). This CDR3 is 13 amino acids long. V shed 0 bases and J shed 5 bases, with 8 bases lying between them. Germline V gives CDR1 SGHKS, CDR2 YYEKEE (reference sequence).

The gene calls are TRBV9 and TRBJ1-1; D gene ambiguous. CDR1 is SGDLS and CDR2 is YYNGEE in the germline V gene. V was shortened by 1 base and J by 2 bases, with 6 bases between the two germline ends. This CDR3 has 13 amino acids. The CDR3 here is CASSVQENTEAFF. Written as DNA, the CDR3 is TGTGCCAGCAGCGTACAGGAAAACACTGAAGCTTTCTTT. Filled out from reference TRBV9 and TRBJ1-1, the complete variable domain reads DSGVTQTPKHLITATGQRVTLRCSPRSGDLSVYWYQQSLDQGLQFLIQYYNGEERAKGNILERFSAQQFPDLHSELNLSSLELGDSALYFCASSVQENTEAFFGQGTRLTVV.

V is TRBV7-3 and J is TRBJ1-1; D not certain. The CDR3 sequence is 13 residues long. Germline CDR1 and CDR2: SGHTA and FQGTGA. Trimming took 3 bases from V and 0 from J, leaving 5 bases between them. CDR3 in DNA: TGTGCCAGCAGCTTCGGGATGAACACTGAAGCTTTCTTT. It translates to CASSFGMNTEAFF.

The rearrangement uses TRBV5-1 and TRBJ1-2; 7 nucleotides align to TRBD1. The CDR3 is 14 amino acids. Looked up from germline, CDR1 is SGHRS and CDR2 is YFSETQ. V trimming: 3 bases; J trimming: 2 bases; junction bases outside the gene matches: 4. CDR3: CASSWMTGNYGYTF. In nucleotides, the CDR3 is TGCGCCAGCAGCTGGATGACAGGGAACTATGGCTACACCTTC.

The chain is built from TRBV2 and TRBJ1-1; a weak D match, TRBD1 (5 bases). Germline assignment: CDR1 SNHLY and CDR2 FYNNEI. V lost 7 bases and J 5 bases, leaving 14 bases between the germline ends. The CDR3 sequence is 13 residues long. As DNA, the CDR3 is TGTGCCAGCACCGCGAGCGGGGGTACTGAAGCTTTCTTT. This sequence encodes CASTASGGTEAFF.

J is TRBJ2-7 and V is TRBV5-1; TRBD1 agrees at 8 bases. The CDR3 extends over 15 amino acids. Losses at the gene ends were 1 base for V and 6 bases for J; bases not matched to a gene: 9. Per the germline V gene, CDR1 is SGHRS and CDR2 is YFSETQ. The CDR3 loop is CASSLNDNRGSEQYF. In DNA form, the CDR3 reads TGCGCCAGCAGCTTGAACGATAACAGGGGGAGCGAGCAGTACTTC. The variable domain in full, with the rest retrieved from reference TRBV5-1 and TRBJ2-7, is KAGVTQTPRYLIKTRGQQVTLSCSPISGHRSVSWYQQTPGQGLQFLFEYFSETQRNKGNFPGRFSGRQFSNSRSEMNVSTLELGDSALYLCASSLNDNRGSEQYFGPGTRLTVT.

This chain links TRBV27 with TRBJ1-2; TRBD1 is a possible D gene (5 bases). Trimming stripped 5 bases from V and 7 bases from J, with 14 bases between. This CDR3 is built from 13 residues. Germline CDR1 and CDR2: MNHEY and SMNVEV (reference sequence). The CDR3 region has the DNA TGTGCCAGCAGTCCCGGGGGTCGGGGTGGCTACACCTTC. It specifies CASSPGGRGGYTF.

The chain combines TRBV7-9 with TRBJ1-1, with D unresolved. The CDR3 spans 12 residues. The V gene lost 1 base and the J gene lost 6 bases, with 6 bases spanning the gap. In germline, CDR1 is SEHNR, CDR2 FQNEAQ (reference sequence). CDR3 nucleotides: TGTGCCAGCAGCTTAGGTATCCCTGAAGCTTTCTTT. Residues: CASSLGIPEAFF.

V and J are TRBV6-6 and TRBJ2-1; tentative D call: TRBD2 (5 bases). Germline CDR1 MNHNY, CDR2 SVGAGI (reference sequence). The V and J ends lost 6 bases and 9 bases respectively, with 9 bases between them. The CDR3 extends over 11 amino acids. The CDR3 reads CASRTSGEQFF. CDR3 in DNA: TGTGCCAGCAGAACTAGTGGTGAGCAGTTCTTC.

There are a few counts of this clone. The CDR3 DNA reads TGTGCCAGCTCACTTGAGGGATTGCGTAATTCACCCCTCCACTTT. Amino acids: CASSLEGLRNSPLHF. The chain combines TRBV18 with TRBJ1-6; D gene unclear. Germline CDR1 is KGHSH and CDR2 is LQKENI. This CDR3 contains 15 residues. Trimming took off 4 bases at V and 6 bases at J, with 13 bases between the two ends.